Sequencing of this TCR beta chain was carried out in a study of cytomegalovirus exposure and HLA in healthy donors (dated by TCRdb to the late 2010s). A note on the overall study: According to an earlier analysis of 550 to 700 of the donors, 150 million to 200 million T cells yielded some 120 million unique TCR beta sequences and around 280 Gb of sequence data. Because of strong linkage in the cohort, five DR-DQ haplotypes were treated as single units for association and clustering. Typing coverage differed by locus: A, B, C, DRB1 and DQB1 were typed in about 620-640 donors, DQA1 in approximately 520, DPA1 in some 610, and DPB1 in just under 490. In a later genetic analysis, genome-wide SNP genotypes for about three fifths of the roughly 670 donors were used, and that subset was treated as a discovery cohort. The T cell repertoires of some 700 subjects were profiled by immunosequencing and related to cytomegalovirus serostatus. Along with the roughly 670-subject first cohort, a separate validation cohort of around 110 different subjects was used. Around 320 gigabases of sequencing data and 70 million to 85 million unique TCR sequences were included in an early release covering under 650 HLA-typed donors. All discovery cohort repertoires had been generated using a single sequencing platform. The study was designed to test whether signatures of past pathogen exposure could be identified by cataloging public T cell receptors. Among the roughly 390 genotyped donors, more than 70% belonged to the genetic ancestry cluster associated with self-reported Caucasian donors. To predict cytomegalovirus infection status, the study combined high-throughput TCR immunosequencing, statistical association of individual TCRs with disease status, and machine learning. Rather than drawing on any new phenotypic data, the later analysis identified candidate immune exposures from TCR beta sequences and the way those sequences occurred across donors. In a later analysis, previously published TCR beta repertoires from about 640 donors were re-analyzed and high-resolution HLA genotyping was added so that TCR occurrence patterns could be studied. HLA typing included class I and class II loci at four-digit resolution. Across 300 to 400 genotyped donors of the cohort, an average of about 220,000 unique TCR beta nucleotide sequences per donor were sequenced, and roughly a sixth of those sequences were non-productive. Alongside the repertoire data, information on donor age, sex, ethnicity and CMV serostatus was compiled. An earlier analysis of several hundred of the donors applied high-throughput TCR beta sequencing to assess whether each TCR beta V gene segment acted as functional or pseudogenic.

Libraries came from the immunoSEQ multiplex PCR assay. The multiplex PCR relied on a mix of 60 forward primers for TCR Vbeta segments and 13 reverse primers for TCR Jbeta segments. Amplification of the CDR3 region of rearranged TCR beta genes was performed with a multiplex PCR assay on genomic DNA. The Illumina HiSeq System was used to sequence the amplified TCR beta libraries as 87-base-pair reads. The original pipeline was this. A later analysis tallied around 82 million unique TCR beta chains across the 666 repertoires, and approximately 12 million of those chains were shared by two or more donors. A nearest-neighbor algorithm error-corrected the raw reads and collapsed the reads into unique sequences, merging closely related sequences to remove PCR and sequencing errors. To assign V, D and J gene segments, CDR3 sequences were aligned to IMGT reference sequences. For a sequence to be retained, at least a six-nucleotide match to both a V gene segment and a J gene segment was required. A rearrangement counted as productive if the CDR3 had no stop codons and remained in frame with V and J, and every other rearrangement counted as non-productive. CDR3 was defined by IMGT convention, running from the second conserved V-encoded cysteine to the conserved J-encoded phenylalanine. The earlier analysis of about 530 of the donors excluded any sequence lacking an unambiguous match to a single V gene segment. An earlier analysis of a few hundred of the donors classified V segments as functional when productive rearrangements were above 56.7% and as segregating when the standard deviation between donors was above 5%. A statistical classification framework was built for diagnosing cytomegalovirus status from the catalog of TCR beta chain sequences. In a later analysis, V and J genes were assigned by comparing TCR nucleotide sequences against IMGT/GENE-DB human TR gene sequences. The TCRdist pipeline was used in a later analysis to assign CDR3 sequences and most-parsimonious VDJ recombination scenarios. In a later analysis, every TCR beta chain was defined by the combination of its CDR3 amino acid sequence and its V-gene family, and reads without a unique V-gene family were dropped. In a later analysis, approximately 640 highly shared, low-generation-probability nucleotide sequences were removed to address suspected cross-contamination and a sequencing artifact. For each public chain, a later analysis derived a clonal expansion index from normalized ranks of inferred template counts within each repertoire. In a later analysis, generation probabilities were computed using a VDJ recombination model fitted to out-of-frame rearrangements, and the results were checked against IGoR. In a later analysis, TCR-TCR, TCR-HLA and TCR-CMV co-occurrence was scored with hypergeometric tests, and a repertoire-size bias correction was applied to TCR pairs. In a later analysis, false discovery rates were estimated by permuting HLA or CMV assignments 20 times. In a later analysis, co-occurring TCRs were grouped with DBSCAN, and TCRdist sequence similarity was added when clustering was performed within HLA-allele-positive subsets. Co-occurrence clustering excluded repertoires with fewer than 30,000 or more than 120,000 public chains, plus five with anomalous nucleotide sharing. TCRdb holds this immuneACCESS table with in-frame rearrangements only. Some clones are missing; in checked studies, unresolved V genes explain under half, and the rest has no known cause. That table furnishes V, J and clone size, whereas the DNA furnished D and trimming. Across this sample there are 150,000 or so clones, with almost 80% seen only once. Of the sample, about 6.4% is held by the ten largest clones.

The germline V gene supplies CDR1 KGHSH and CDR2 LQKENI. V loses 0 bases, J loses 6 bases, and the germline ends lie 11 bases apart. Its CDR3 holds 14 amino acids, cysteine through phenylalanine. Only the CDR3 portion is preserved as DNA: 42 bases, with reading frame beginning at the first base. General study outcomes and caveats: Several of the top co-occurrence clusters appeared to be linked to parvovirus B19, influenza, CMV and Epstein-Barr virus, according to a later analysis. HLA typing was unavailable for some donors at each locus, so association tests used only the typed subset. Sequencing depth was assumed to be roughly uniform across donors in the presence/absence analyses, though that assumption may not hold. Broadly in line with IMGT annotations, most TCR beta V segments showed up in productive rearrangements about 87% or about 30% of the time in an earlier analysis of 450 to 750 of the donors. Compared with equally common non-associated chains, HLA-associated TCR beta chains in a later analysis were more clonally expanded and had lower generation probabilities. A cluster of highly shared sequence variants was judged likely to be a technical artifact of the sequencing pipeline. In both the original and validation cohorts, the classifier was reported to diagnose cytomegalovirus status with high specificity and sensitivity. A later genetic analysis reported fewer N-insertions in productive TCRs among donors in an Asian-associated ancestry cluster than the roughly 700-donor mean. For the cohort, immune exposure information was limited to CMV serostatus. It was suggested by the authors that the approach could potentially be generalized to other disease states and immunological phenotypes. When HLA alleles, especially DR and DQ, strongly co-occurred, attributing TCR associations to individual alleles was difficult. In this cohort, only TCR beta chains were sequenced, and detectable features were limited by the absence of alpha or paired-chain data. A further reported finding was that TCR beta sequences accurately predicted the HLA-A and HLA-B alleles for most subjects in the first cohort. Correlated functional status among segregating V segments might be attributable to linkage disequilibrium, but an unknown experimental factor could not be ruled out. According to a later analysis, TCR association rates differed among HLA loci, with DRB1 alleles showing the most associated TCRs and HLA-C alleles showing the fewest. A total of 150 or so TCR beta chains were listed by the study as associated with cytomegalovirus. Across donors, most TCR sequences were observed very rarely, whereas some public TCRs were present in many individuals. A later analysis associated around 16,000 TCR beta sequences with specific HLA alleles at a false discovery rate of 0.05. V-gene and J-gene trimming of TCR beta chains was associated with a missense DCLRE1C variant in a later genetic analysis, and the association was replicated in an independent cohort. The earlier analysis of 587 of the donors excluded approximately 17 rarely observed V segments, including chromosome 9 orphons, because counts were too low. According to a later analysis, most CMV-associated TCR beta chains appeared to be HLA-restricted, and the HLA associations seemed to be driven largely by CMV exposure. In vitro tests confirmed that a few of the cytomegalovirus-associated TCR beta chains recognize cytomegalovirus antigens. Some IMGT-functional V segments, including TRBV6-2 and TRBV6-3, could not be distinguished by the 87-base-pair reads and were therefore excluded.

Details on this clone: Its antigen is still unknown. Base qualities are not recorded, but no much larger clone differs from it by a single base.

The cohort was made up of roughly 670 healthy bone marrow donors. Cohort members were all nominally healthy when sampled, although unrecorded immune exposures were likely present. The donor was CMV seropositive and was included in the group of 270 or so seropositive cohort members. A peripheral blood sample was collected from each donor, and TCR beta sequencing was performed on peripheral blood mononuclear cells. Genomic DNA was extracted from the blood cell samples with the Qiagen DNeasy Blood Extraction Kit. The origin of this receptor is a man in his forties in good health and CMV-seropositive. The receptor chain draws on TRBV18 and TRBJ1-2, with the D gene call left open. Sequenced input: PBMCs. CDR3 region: CASSPPSIDNGYTF. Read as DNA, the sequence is TGTGCCAGCTCACCACCGAGCATTGATAATGGCTACACCTTC. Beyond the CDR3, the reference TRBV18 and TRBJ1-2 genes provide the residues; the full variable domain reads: NAGVMQNPRHLVRRRGQEARLRCSPMKGHSHVYWYRQLPEEGLKFMVYLQKENIIDESGMPKERFSAEFPKEGPSILRIQQVVRGDSAAYFCASSPPSIDNGYTFGSGTRLTVV.